This T cell receptor beta chain was sequenced for a study of early T cells in non-severe SARS-CoV-2 infection. Study outcomes and limitations: There was a bias toward anti-spike CD8 responses in VDJdb matching, which missed private and CD4 specificities.

This clonotype was seen at least ten times. Antigen specificity is unknown. J lost 2 bases, V lost 3 bases, and 5 bases had no gene match. This CDR3 is 16 amino acids long. Germline CDR1 SEHNR, CDR2 FQNEAQ (reference sequence). MiXCR, applied by TCRdb to the 5' RACE reads, yields one record per CDR3 protein. Of around 50,000 distinct CDR3 sequences in the sample, around 4% were seen once. The chain combines TRBV7-9 with TRBJ2-5; 11 nucleotides agree with TRBD2. Sequenced material: whole blood. The receptor was derived from an adult who was a healthcare worker with PCR-confirmed SARS-CoV-2 infection or an uninfected control (not recorded which). The CDR3 spells CASSFLGLAVQETQYF. The CDR3, as DNA: TGTGCCAGCAGCTTCTTGGGACTAGCGGTACAAGAGACCCAGTACTTC.